This T cell receptor beta chain was sequenced for a study of T cell repertoires in cytomegalovirus infection. Study at large: CMV epitopes, recently identified HLA-C-restricted and well-studied HLA-B-restricted, were used. An indication of both CMV infection and matching HLA type came from public TCR beta signatures.

TCRdb itself ran the reads through MiXCR, one entry per CDR3 protein. Of approximately 310,000 distinct CDR3 sequences in the sample, about 25% were seen once. The CDR3 totals 14 residues. V lost 3 bases and J lost 2, with 8 bases in between. The study, taken as a whole, reports: What dominated the ex vivo response were HLA-C-restricted CMV-specific TCR beta clonotypes. Carriers of CMV plus the relevant HLA were identified by cumulative public TCR beta family frequency.

This clonotype was observed a few times. The antigen is undetermined. This TCR was sampled from a human donor in good health (CMV status not recorded). Some clones in this sample may be carry-over from other donors' samples. Material: cultured PBMCs, obtained from culture after CMV antigen stimulation. This rearrangement joins TRBV12-3 or TRBV12-4 to TRBJ1-3, with D possibly being TRBD1 (6 bases). CDR3 bases: TGTGCCAGCAGTTTGTACAGGGCTGGAAACACCATATATTTT. Residues: CASSLYRAGNTIYF.